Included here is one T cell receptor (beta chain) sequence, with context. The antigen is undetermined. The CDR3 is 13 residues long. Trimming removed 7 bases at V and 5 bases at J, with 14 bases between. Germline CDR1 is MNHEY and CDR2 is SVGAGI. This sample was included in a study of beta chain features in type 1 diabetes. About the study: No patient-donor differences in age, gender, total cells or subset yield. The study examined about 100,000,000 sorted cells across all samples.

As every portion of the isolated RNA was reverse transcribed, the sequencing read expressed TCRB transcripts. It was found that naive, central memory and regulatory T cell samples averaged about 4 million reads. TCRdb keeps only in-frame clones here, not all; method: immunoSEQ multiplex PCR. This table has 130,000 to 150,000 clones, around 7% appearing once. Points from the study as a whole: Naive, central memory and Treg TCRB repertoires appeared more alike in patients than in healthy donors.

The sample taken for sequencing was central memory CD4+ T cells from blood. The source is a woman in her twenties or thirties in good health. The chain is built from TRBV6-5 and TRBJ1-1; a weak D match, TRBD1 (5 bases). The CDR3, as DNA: TGTGCCAGCACACGGGGGGGTGGGACTGAAGCTTTCTTT. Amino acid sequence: CASTRGGGTEAFF.